This T cell receptor (beta chain) was captured in a study of T cell responses to AZD1222 COVID-19 vaccine. Sequenced by immunoSEQ multiplex PCR; TCRdb stores in-frame clones only, minus some. The profile shows 130,000 to 150,000 clones, roughly 94% of them singletons. This sequence was found in an adult in good health. Sequenced here: peripheral blood, sampled on day 0 of AZD1222 vaccination.

In DNA, the CDR3 is TGTGCCAGCAGTTTGGCGGGGGACAGTTTGTCGAGGGAGCAGTTCTTC. Amino acids: CASSLAGDSLSREQFF. The V gene is TRBV27, the J gene TRBJ2-1; D may match TRBD1 or TRBD2 (7 bases each). This CDR3 is built from 16 residues. Germline V gives CDR1 MNHEY, CDR2 SMNVEV (reference sequence). Trimming took 3 bases from V and 10 from J, leaving 22 bases between them.